Sequencing of this T cell receptor beta chain was carried out in a study of shared clonotypes between healthy human individuals. Genomic DNA per cell subset filled all wells of several immunoSEQ plates. Produced via immunoSEQ multiplex PCR; TCRdb's table is partial and in-frame only. The sample yields over a million clones, around 74% seen once. Study-wide results and limits: Richness estimates generally favored naive over memory subsets. The donor pool, a small one, limited the genetic and exposure-history diversity represented.

Trimming pared 1 base from V and 0 bases from J, leaving 6 bases between. This CDR3 is built from 14 residues. CDR1 is GTSNPN, CDR2 SVGIG, per germline (reference sequence). About this clone: Its specificity is not known.

The rearrangement uses TRBV30 and TRBJ2-2; D not resolved. This sequence originates from a man aged 18 to 35 in good health. Input material: memory CD4+ T cells sorted from blood. Sample subset: CD45RA-negative fraction. CDR3 in DNA: TGTGCCTGGAGTGGGAACACGAACACCGGGGAGCTGTTTTTT. Translation gives CAWSGNTNTGELFF. Filled out from reference TRBV30 and TRBJ2-2, the complete variable domain reads SQTIHQWPATLVQPVGSPLSLECTVEGTSNPNLYWYRQAAGRGLQLLFYSVGIGQISSEVPQNLSASRPQDRQFILSSKKLLLSDSGFYLCAWSGNTNTGELFFGEGSRLTVL.